The 12 T cell receptor beta chains listed next were all sequenced from one sample in a study of blood T cell repertoires in COVID-19. The method was immunoSEQ multiplex PCR; TCRdb's version includes in-frame clones alone and lacks a portion of them. The sample lists about 190,000 clones, nearly 90% seen once, with about 0.59% in the top ten. The material sequenced was peripheral blood. Receptor source: a man in his forties or fifties with acute or convalescent COVID-19.

This clone was counted a single time. This chain joins TRBV5-4 and TRBJ2-5; 9 positions match TRBD1. J gave up 4 bases and V 0 bases, and 4 bases lay outside the gene matches. The germline CDR1 and CDR2 sequences are SGHNT and YYREEE (reference sequence). This CDR3 has 15 amino acids. CDR3: CASSLGGQGSETQYF. In nucleotides, the CDR3 is TGTGCCAGCAGCTTGGGTGGACAGGGGTCAGAGACCCAGTACTTC.

This chain joins TRBV29-1 and TRBJ2-1; 9 bases map to TRBD2. Looked up from germline, CDR1 is SQVTM and CDR2 is ANQGSEA. This CDR3 region has 14 residues. V shed 4 bases and J 8 bases; nucleotides not matched to a gene: 9. The CDR3 is CSVGPSGVLYEQFF. The CDR3, as DNA: TGCAGCGTTGGTCCTAGCGGGGTACTTTATGAGCAGTTCTTC.

The chain recombines TRBV6-4 with TRBJ1-2; no definite D call. Germline loops: CDR1 MRHNA, CDR2 SNTAGT. The CDR3 has 14 residues. V dropped 5 bases and J dropped 0 bases, with 10 bases sitting between them. Written as DNA, the CDR3 is TGTGCCAGCAGTCGCACACCTTCTAACTATGGCTACACCTTC. Protein sequence: CASSRTPSNYGYTF.

The CDR3 DNA reads TGTGCCAGCAGCTCGGGACAGGGTAGGGCAGATACGCAGTATTTT. This translates into CASSSGQGRADTQYF. The V and J genes are TRBV7-9 and TRBJ2-3, with 9 bases fitting TRBD1. The CDR3 spans 15 residues. CDR1 and CDR2 (germline): SEHNR, FQNEAQ (reference sequence). V was clipped by 4 bases and J by 4 bases; unmatched bases: 6.

The rearrangement links TRBV27 to TRBJ1-4; 7 positions agree with TRBD1. Trimming at V came to 4 bases and at J to 5 bases, leaving 7 bases not matched to a gene. Germline-derived CDR1 and CDR2 are MNHEY and SMNVEV (reference sequence). There are 15 residues in the CDR3. CDR3 in DNA: TGTGCCAGCAGTTCTTTTGACAGGGAAAATGAAAAACTGTTTTTT. This codes for CASSSFDRENEKLFF.

V is TRBV6-5 and J is TRBJ2-7; D gene uncertain. The germline CDR1 and CDR2 sequences are MNHEY and SVGAGI. V was shortened by 2 bases and J by 1 base, with 15 bases between the two germline ends. The CDR3 totals 16 residues. CDR3 sequence reads: CASSYDGLGGSYEQYF. CDR3 in DNA: TGTGCCAGCAGTTACGACGGTCTAGGCGGTTCCTACGAGCAGTACTTC.

The chain uses TRBV18 and TRBJ1-4, with 8 bases identical to TRBD1. Germline CDR1 and CDR2: KGHSH and LQKENI. Trimming took 3 bases from V and 8 from J; bases not matched to a gene: 8. CDR3 size: 15 residues. CDR3 sequence (DNA): TGTGCCAGCTCACCGGAGACAGGGGTTGGAGAAAAACTGTTTTTT. Translation gives CASSPETGVGEKLFF.

In nucleotides, the CDR3 is TGTGCCTGGACTGTGGGCAGGGGTGTATCACCCCTCCACTTT. Residues: CAWTVGRGVSPLHF. V usage is TRBV30 and J usage is TRBJ1-6; D may be TRBD1 (6 bases). Germline V CDR1 and CDR2: GTSNPN, SVGIG (reference sequence). The CDR3 runs 14 residues. Trimming shortened V by 4 bases and J by 10 bases, and 17 bases separated the two germline ends.

The chain couples TRBV7-3 to TRBJ2-7; 12 nucleotides align to TRBD2. Germline V lookup: CDR1 SGHTA, CDR2 FQGTGA. Unmatched junction bases numbered 13, after V lost 0 bases and J lost 7 bases. This CDR3 is 18 amino acids long. The chain's CDR3 is CASSLTSPKLAGGSEQYF. DNA for the CDR3: TGTGCCAGCAGCTTAACCAGCCCGAAACTAGCGGGAGGTTCGGAGCAGTACTTC.

The gene calls are TRBV7-9 and TRBJ1-2; possible D gene TRBD1, 6 bases. This CDR3 contains 14 residues. The ends were cut back, 5 bases at V and 2 bases at J, with 12 bases in the middle. The germline gives CDR1 SEHNR, CDR2 FQNEAQ (reference sequence). CDR3 in DNA: TGTGCCAGCAGCAGTCAGGGGAAGAACTATGGCTACACCTTC. Protein sequence: CASSSQGKNYGYTF. Using reference TRBV7-9 and TRBJ1-2 for the parts outside the CDR3, the full variable domain is DTGVSQNPRHKITKRGQNVTFRCDPISEHNRLYWYRQTLGQGPEFLTYFQNEAQLEKSRLLSDRFSAERPKGSFSTLEIQRTEQGDSAMYLCASSSQGKNYGYTFGSGTRLTVV.

The J gene is TRBJ2-3, the V gene TRBV5-1; weak D call: TRBD2 (6 bases). V shed 0 bases and J shed 3 bases, with 14 bases lying between them. Germline values: CDR1 SGHRS, CDR2 YFSETQ. This CDR3 is 16 amino acids long. This CDR3 is CASSLAGDGSTDTQYF. In nucleotides, the CDR3 is TGCGCCAGCAGCTTGGCGGGAGATGGGTCAACAGATACGCAGTATTTT.

The rearrangement joins TRBV27 to TRBJ1-1, with 8 bases that match TRBD1. The length of the CDR3 is 15 residues. With V trimmed by 6 bases and J by 4 bases, 10 bases remained unmatched. Germline V CDR1 and CDR2: MNHEY, SMNVEV (reference sequence). DNA for the CDR3: TGTGCCAGCAGCCCCGCGGACAGGGCGAGCACTGAAGCTTTCTTT. Protein: CASSPADRASTEAFF.